The entry that follows covers one TCR beta chain sequence. This sample was taken from a study of T cell repertoires in ileal Crohn's disease. Study at large: At surgery, less than 45% of patients smoked, with median disease duration roughly 8.3 years. From the surgical specimen's inflamed ileum, biopsies were taken as M0. Per sample, roughly 0.5 micrograms of biopsy DNA were TCRB immunosequenced.

Time point: inflamed ileum from the surgical specimen. This table comes from immunoSEQ multiplex PCR, and its TCRdb copy is limited to in-frame clones, with some not included. The table shows around 15,000 clones, with under 80% occurring only once. The clonotype was recovered from an adult with Crohn's disease. Sample: ileal tissue.

The CDR3 region has the DNA TGTGCCAGCAGCTTAGGTGGGACTCGAAGCAATGAGCAGTTCTTC. Its protein is CASSLGGTRSNEQFF. The V call is TRBV11-3, the J call TRBJ2-1, with D possibly being TRBD2 (6 bases). There are 15 residues in the CDR3. Germline V gives CDR1 SGHNT, CDR2 YENEEA. V was pared by 1 base and J by 6 bases, with 13 bases between.